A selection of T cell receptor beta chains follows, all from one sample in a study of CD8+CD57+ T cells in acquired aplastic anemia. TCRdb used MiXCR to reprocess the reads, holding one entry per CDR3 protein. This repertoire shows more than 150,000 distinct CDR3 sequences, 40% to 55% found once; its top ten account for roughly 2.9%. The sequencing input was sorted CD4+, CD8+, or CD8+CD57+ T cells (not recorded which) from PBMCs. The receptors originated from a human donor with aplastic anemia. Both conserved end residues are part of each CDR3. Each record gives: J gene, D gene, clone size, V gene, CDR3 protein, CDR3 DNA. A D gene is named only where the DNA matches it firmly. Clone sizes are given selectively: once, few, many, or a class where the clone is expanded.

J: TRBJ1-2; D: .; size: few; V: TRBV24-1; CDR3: CATSDLRYRLLTYGYTF; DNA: TGTGCCACCAGTGATTTGAGGTATAGATTATTGACCTATGGCTACACCTTC
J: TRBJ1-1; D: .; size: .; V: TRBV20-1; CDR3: CSARDFRQIHTEAFF; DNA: TGCAGTGCTAGAGATTTCAGACAGATACACACTGAAGCTTTCTTT
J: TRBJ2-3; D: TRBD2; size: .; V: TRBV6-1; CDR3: CASTLGGGAWDTQYF; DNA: TGTGCCAGCACCTTAGGCGGGGGGGCGTGGGATACGCAGTATTTT
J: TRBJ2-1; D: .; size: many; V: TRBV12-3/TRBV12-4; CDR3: CASSTRDLWEQFF; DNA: TGTGCCAGCAGTACACGGGACCTATGGGAGCAGTTCTTC
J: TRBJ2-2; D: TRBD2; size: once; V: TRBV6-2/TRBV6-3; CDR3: CASGPRTSGRSFTGELFF; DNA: TGTGCCAGCGGTCCCAGGACTAGCGGGAGGTCGTTCACCGGGGAGCTGTTTTTT
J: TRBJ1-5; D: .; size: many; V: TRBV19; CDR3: CASSSKASPWQPQHF; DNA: TGTGCCAGTAGTTCAAAAGCATCCCCCTGGCAGCCCCAGCATTTT
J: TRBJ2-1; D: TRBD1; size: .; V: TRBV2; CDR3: CASMWAGGRFF; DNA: TGTGCCAGCATGTGGGCAGGGGGTAGGTTCTTC
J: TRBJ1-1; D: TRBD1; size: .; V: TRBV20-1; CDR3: CSAGQGMNTEAFF; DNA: TGCAGTGCTGGACAGGGAATGAACACTGAAGCTTTCTTT
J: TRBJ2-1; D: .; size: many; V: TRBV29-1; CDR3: CSIRMDPEGRYNEQFF; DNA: TGCAGCATAAGAATGGACCCGGAGGGTCGCTACAATGAGCAGTTCTTC
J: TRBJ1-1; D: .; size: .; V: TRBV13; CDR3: CASSLEGSQEDTEAFF; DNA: TGTGCCAGCAGCTTAGAGGGCTCCCAAGAGGACACTGAAGCTTTCTTT
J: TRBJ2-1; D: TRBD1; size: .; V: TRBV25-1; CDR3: CASSVALQGNEQFF; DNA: TGTGCCAGCAGTGTGGCCCTACAGGGGAATGAGCAGTTCTTC
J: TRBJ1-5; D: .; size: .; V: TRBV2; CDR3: CASSGRGRNNQPQHF; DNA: TGTGCCAGCAGTGGACGGGGGAGGAACAATCAGCCCCAGCATTTT
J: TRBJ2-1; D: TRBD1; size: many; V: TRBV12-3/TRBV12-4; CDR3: CASRSPGTVYNEQFF; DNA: TGTGCCAGCAGGTCTCCCGGGACAGTCTACAATGAGCAGTTCTTC
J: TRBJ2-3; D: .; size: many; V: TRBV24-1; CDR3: CATSDSKSTDTQYF; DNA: TGTGCCACCAGTGATTCCAAATCCACAGATACGCAGTATTTT
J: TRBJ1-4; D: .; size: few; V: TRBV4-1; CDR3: CASSQDDPRGANSNEKLFF; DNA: TGCGCCAGCAGCCAAGATGACCCTAGGGGGGCCAACTCTAATGAAAAACTGTTTTTT
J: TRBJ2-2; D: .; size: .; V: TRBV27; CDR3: CASSVTQGSGELFF; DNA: TGTGCCAGCAGTGTAACACAGGGCTCCGGGGAGCTGTTTTTT
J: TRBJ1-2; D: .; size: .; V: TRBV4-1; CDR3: CASSQGAQGYGYTF; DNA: TGCGCCAGCAGCCAAGGGGCTCAGGGCTATGGCTACACCTTC
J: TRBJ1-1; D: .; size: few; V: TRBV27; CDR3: CASSFRGSAEAFF; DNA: TGTGCCAGCAGTTTTAGGGGTAGCGCTGAAGCTTTCTTT
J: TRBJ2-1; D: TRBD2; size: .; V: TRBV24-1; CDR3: CATRGPAGGPGYNEQFF; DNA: TGTGCCACCAGGGGGCCAGCGGGAGGGCCGGGATACAATGAGCAGTTCTTC
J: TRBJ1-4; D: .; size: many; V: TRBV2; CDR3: CASRGSSQSNEKLFF; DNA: TGTGCCAGCAGAGGCTCTAGCCAGTCCAATGAAAAACTGTTTTTT
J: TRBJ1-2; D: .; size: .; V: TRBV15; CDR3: CATSRVREVNYGYTF; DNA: TGTGCCACCAGCAGAGTCAGGGAGGTAAACTATGGCTACACCTTC
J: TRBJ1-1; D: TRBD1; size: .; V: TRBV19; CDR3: CASSGTGYTEAFF; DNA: TGTGCCAGTAGTGGGACAGGGTACACTGAAGCTTTCTTT